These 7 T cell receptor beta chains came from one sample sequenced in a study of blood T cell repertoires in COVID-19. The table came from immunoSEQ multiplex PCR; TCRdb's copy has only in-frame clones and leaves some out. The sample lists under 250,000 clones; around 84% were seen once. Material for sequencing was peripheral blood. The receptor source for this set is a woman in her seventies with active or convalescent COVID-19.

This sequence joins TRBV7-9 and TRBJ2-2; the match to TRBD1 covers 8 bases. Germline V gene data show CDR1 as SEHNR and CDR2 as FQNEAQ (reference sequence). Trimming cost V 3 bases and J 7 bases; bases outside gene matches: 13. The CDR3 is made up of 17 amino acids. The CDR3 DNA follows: TGTGCCAGCAGCTTTACCGCACTTACAGGGGGTCACGGGGAGCTGTTTTTT. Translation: CASSFTALTGGHGELFF.

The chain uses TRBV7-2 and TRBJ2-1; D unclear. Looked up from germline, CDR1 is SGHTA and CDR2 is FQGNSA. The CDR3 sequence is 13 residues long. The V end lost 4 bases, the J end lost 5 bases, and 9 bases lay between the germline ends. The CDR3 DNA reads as TGTGCCAGCAGCTCCTCCCTAGACAATGAGCAGTTCTTC. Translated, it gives CASSSSLDNEQFF.

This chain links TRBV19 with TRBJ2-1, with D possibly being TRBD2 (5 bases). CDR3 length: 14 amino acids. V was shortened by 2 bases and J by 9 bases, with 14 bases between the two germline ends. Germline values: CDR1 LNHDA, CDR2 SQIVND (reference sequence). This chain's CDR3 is CASSIRIGVGEQFF. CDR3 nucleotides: TGTGCCAGTAGTATAAGGATCGGGGTCGGTGAGCAGTTCTTC.

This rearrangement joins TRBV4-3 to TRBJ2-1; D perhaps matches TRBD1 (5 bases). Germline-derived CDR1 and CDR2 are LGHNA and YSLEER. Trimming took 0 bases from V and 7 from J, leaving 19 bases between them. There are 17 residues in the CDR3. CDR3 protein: CASSQDPDRTLGNEQFF. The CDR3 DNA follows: TGCGCCAGCAGCCAAGATCCCGACAGAACCCTGGGGAATGAGCAGTTCTTC.

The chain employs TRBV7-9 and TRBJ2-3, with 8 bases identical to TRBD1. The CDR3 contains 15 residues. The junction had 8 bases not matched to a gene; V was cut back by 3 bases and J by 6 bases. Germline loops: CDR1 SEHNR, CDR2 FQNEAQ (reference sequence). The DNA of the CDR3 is TGTGCCAGCAGCTTTCGGACAGGGCCTTTGGATACGCAGTATTTT. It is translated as CASSFRTGPLDTQYF.

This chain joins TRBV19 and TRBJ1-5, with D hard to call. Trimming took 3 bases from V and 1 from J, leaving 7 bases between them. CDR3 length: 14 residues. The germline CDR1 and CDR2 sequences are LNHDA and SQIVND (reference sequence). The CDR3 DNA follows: TGTGCCAGTAGTATGATGGGCAGCAATCAGCCCCAGCATTTT. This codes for CASSMMGSNQPQHF. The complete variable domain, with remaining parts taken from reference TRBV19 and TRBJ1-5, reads DGGITQSPKYLFRKEGQNVTLSCEQNLNHDAMYWYRQDPGQGLRLIYYSQIVNDFQKGDIAEGYSVSREKKESFPLTVTSAQKNPTAFYLCASSMMGSNQPQHFGDGTRLSIL.

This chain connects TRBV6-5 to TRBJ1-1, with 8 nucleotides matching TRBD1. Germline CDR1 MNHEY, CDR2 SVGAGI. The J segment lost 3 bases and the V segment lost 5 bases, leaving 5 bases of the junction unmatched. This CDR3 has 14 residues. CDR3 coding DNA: TGTGCCAGCAGTCGACAGGGGTGGGACACTGAAGCTTTCTTT. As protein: CASSRQGWDTEAFF.